This T cell receptor beta chain was captured by sequencing in a study of T-cell reconstitution after alpha-beta-depleted transplantation in children. Researchers prepared the TCRbeta library using unique molecular identifiers, the study reports. MiXCR, run by TCRdb on the PCR reads, gives a single entry per CDR3 protein. The table shows around 200,000 distinct CDR3 sequences, with 8% to 9.5% occurring only once. This clonotype was seen ten or more times. Losses at the gene ends were 2 bases for V and 1 base for J; bases not matched to a gene: 2. The V gene's germline CDR1 is SGHKS and CDR2 YYEKEE (reference sequence). There are 14 residues in the CDR3.

The sequencing here drew on PBMCs from the stem cell graft donor, taken from the stem cell graft. V is TRBV5-5 and J is TRBJ1-1, with TRBD1 matching 7 bases. The sequence came from a human donor who donated a stem cell graft to a child with acute lymphoblastic leukemia. CDR3 in amino acids: CASSFNRGNTEAFF. The CDR3 nucleotides are TGTGCCAGCAGCTTTAACAGGGGGAACACTGAAGCTTTCTTT.